This T cell receptor (beta chain) was obtained from a study of T cell responses to AZD1222 COVID-19 vaccine. V lost 5 bases and J lost 8; bases outside the gene matches: 14. Germline lookup yields CDR1 MNHEY and CDR2 SVGAGI. There are 15 residues in the CDR3. Here immunoSEQ multiplex PCR was the method, and the copy in TCRdb shows in-frame clones only, minus some. The sample lists approximately 150,000 clones; about 86% were seen once. Study results and limitations: Spike was spanned by vaccine-associated CD4 TCRs, with dominance at 160-218 and 743-854. Only a handful of AZD1222 recipients, about six in all, had baseline seropositivity. Reportedly, nearly half the spike-specific TCRs target unmutated variant regions. Donors were largely white British and mainly female; clonal diversity was possibly underestimated.

Comments on this clone: Its target is unknown.

The rearrangement uses TRBV6-5 and TRBJ1-2; 7 bases map to TRBD1. This clonotype was sampled from an adult who received the AZD1222 COVID-19 vaccine. Here the sequenced sample was peripheral blood, taken 28 days after the second AZD1222 dose. The CDR3 sequence: CASSRDRVGSLGYTF. The DNA for the CDR3 is TGTGCCAGCAGTCGTGACAGGGTAGGGAGTTTAGGCTACACCTTC.